The 23 T cell receptor beta chains in this list originate from one sample, sequenced in a study of cytomegalovirus exposure and HLA in healthy donors. PCR primers comprised 60 Vbeta and 13 Jbeta primers. Using immunoSEQ multiplex PCR, the repertoire was profiled, and TCRdb retains in-frame clones only, with some absent. Among some 90,000 clones listed, roughly 76% were seen once. Sequences were obtained from PBMCs. These TCRs come from a man aged 50-60 years in good health and CMV-seronegative.

Comment on this clone: One junction end does not reproduce the germline sequence, and a read error may be involved. The V gene is TRBV25-1, the J gene TRBJ2-3, with 12 bases lining up with TRBD2. Germline values: CDR1 MGHDK, CDR2 SYGVNS. The CDR3 length is 16 residues. CDR3 residues: CASSKYGLAGTDTQYF. In DNA, the CDR3 is TGTGCCAGCAGTAAATACGGACTAGCGGGAACAGATACGCAGTATTTT.

This chain connects TRBV28 to TRBJ2-5; TRBD2 matches 9 bases. Germline V gives CDR1 MDHEN, CDR2 SYDVKM. The ends lost 3 bases at V and 7 bases at J; junction bases unmatched: 15. The CDR3 extends over 17 amino acids. CDR3: CASSLVKASGVRGTQYF. Here the CDR3 DNA reads TGTGCCAGCAGTTTGGTTAAGGCTAGCGGGGTTAGGGGGACCCAGTACTTC.

The rearrangement joins TRBV16 to TRBJ1-1, with unresolved D. CDR1 and CDR2 from the germline V gene are KGHSY and FQNENV. V lost 4 bases to trimming and J lost 9 bases, with 24 bases between them. The CDR3 covers 16 residues. CDR3 sequence (DNA): TGTGCCAGCAGCCCATCTAAGTCCGGGGAGAAAAGAAAAGCTTTCTTT. This translates into CASSPSKSGEKRKAFF. Drawing the rest from reference TRBV16 and TRBJ1-1, the complete variable domain is GEEVAQTPKHLVRGEGQKAKLYCAPIKGHSYVFWYQQVLKNEFKFLISFQNENVFDETGMPKERFSAKCLPNSPCSLEIQATKLEDSAVYFCASSPSKSGEKRKAFFGQGTRLTVV.

This clone has just a few counts. The rearrangement links TRBV23-1 to TRBJ1-3, with D tentatively TRBD1 (6 bases). TRBV23-1 is noted as an ORF with a role that remains uncertain. CDR3 length equals 16 residues. With 7 bases removed from V and 4 bases from J, the gap between germline ends came to 20 bases. CDR3 amino acids: CASTPNRDAIGNTIYF. The CDR3 DNA sequence: TGCGCCAGCACCCCGAACAGGGACGCTATAGGAAACACCATATATTTT.

The chain joins TRBV6-5 to TRBJ1-3; D not certain. The germline CDR1 and CDR2 sequences are MNHEY and SVGAGI. Trimming cost V 10 bases and J 0 bases, with 10 bases left between them. CDR3 length: 13 residues. In nucleotides, the CDR3 is TGTGCCACGTACAAGAACTCTGGAAACACCATATATTTT. Translated, it gives CATYKNSGNTIYF.

The V gene is TRBV11-3, the J gene TRBJ2-7; TRBD2 aligns across 8 bases. This CDR3 comprises 14 residues. Losses at the gene ends were 5 bases for V and 0 bases for J; bases not matched to a gene: 3. Looked up from germline, CDR1 is SGHNT and CDR2 is YENEEA. CDR3 region: CASSVSGSSYEQYF. The CDR3 DNA follows: TGTGCCAGCAGCGTAAGCGGGAGCTCCTACGAGCAGTACTTC.

The chain has TRBV4-1 and TRBJ2-7, with 12 positions matching TRBD1. V was clipped by 1 base and J by 7 bases; unmatched bases: 11. The germline V gene encodes CDR1 MGHRA and CDR2 YSYEKL. CDR3 length: 17 amino acids. For the CDR3, the DNA is TGCGCCAGCAGCCAAGTGGGGAGGGGACAGGGGGCGTGGGAGCAGTACTTC. Amino acids: CASSQVGRGQGAWEQYF.

This chain uses TRBV5-4 with TRBJ1-2; 7 nucleotides align to TRBD1. Germline CDR1 is SGHNT and CDR2 is YYREEE (reference sequence). This CDR3 has 13 residues. The V gene end was trimmed by 4 bases and the J gene end by 4 bases; junction bases not matched to a gene: 4. The CDR3 DNA sequence: TGTGCCAGCAGCAGACAGGGACCCTATGGCTACACCTTC. Its translation: CASSRQGPYGYTF.

The rearrangement links TRBV7-9 to TRBJ1-1; D call uncertain. Between the trimmed V and J ends, which lost 2 bases and 5 bases, there was a span of 9 bases. The CDR3 extends over 13 amino acids. CDR1 and CDR2 (germline): SEHNR, FQNEAQ (reference sequence). The CDR3 region is CASSLTGSTEAFF. The CDR3 nucleotides are TGTGCCAGCAGCTTAACGGGTTCGACTGAAGCTTTCTTT.

The gene calls are TRBV6-1 and TRBJ1-2, with D perhaps TRBD1 (5 bases). The CDR3 totals 13 residues. CDR1 and CDR2 (germline): MNHNS, SASEGT. V lost 7 bases, J lost 5 bases, and 14 bases lay in between. CDR3 nucleotide sequence: TGTGCCAGCATCCGGCCAGGGACTTATGGCTACACCTTC. Its protein is CASIRPGTYGYTF.

The chain has TRBV6-5 and TRBJ2-5; 8 bases agree with TRBD2. Germline CDR1 reads MNHEY; CDR2 reads SVGAGI. V dropped 0 bases and J dropped 4; count of bases not matched to a gene: 7. CDR3 length equals 16 residues. CDR3 coding DNA: TGTGCCAGCAGTTACTCGAAGTCCGGGGGGGGAGAGACCCAGTACTTC. Its protein product is CASSYSKSGGGETQYF.

J is TRBJ2-1 and V is TRBV4-1, with 8 bases matching TRBD2. With V trimmed by 0 bases and J by 5 bases, 6 bases remained unmatched. Germline loops: CDR1 MGHRA, CDR2 YSYEKL. This CDR3 has 16 amino acids. The CDR3 protein is CASSQDAGGLNNEQFF. The CDR3 nucleotides read TGCGCCAGCAGCCAAGATGCGGGGGGCCTCAACAATGAGCAGTTCTTC.

This clone occurred once. The chain links TRBV4-2 to TRBJ1-5, with 9 bases aligning to TRBD1. CDR3 length: 16 amino acids. Germline V gene sequence: CDR1 LGHNA, CDR2 YNFKEQ. V was pared by 3 bases and J by 4 bases, with 7 bases of the junction left unmatched. CDR3 coding DNA: TGTGCCAGCAGCCAGGAACAGGGGGCGGGTAATCAGCCCCAGCATTTT. Residues: CASSQEQGAGNQPQHF.

The chain employs TRBV5-5 and TRBJ2-1; maybe TRBD2 (6 bases). The CDR3 is 16 residues long. Germline CDR1 and CDR2: SGHKS and YYEKEE (reference sequence). V dropped 3 bases and J dropped 2 bases, with 15 bases sitting between them. The CDR3 is CASSSRGQLAYNEQFF. CDR3 DNA sequence: TGTGCCAGCAGCTCGCGGGGCCAACTGGCCTACAATGAGCAGTTCTTC.

The chain employs TRBV9 and TRBJ2-7; 7 bases align to TRBD1. V gave up 3 bases and J gave up 5 bases; unmatched junction bases: 14. The CDR3 is 16 amino acids. Germline assignment: CDR1 SGDLS and CDR2 YYNGEE. The CDR3 sequence: CASSDPSGTAPHEQYF. CDR3 sequence (DNA): TGTGCCAGCAGCGATCCTAGTGGGACAGCCCCACACGAGCAGTACTTC.

In this sample, this clone turned up a few times. The rearrangement uses TRBV4-3 and TRBJ1-1, with D unresolved. Per the germline V gene, CDR1 is LGHNA and CDR2 is YSLEER. CDR3 length: 14 residues. Trimming took 0 bases from V and 4 from J, leaving 9 bases between them. This CDR3 reads CASSQDPGSTEAFF. The CDR3 nucleotides are TGCGCCAGCAGCCAAGATCCGGGTAGCACTGAAGCTTTCTTT.

This chain joins TRBV7-9 and TRBJ2-1, with 8 bases lining up with TRBD1. V trimming: 5 bases; J trimming: 7 bases; junction bases outside the gene matches: 7. The CDR3 has 14 residues. Germline CDR1 reads SEHNR; CDR2 reads FQNEAQ (reference sequence). CDR3 sequence (DNA): TGTGCCAGCAGCCAAAGGACAGGGCGGAATGAGCAGTTCTTC. This sequence encodes CASSQRTGRNEQFF.

V usage is TRBV19 and J usage is TRBJ1-1, with D possibly matching TRBD1 (5 bases). CDR1 LNHDA and CDR2 SQIVND come from the germline V gene (reference sequence). Trimming left V 5 bases short and J 8 bases short, with 9 bases between. The CDR3 runs to 11 residues. Written as DNA, the CDR3 is TGTGCCAGTAGTGACCAGGGAGAAGCTTTCTTT. This encodes CASSDQGEAFF.

V is TRBV28 and J is TRBJ1-4; D may be TRBD1 (5 bases). The CDR3 is 16 amino acids. Germline lookup yields CDR1 MDHEN and CDR2 SYDVKM. V lost 5 bases to trimming and J lost 5 bases, with 18 bases between them. CDR3 bases: TGTGCCAGCAGTCCGCCGGCCCCAGGGCTCAATGAAAAACTGTTTTTT. As protein: CASSPPAPGLNEKLFF.

This chain connects TRBV5-4 to TRBJ2-3; D gene ambiguous. CDR1 and CDR2 (germline): SGHNT, YYREEE (reference sequence). The V gene lost 4 bases and the J gene lost 1 base, with 13 bases spanning the gap. The length of the CDR3 is 15 residues. The DNA for the CDR3 is TGTGCCAGCAGCACCCGAGACGGAGGCACAGATACGCAGTATTTT. Translated, it gives CASSTRDGGTDTQYF.

Of note for this clone: A junction end diverges from the germline sequence, so it may reflect a read error. The genes are TRBV2 and TRBJ1-6, with TRBD1 matching over 11 bases. CDR1 and CDR2 (germline): SNHLY, FYNNEI. This CDR3 comprises 16 residues. In DNA, the CDR3 is TGTGCCAGCAGAGAAGGACAGGGGGCGCGTGGTTCACCCCTCCACTTT. Its protein product is CASREGQGARGSPLHF.

This chain connects TRBV30 to TRBJ2-5; 7 positions match TRBD1. CDR3 size: 12 residues. The ends lost 4 bases at V and 4 bases at J; junction bases unmatched: 3. The germline V gene has CDR1 GTSNPN and CDR2 SVGIG (reference sequence). The CDR3 region is CAWKGQRETQYF. As DNA, the CDR3 is TGTGCCTGGAAGGGACAGAGAGAGACCCAGTACTTC.

The chain links TRBV9 to TRBJ1-4; 7 bases match TRBD1. Trimming at V came to 4 bases and at J to 2 bases, leaving 5 bases not matched to a gene. The CDR3 spans 15 residues. Germline-derived CDR1 and CDR2 are SGDLS and YYNGEE. DNA of the CDR3: TGTGCCAGCAGCCCGGGGACAGCTACTAATGAAAAACTGTTTTTT. This encodes CASSPGTATNEKLFF.